Listed below are T cell receptor beta chains from one sample, sequenced in a study of T cell responses to AZD1222 COVID-19 vaccine. Produced via immunoSEQ multiplex PCR; TCRdb's table is partial and in-frame only. Among some 150,000 clones, roughly nine tenths were seen once, and the ten largest hold approximately 6.6%. The sequenced sample was peripheral blood, obtained after recovery from COVID-19. The origin of the receptors is an adult who had recovered from COVID-19. Each CDR3 is given with its conserved first and last residue. Fields, in order: clone size, V gene, J gene, D gene, CDR3 protein, CDR3 DNA. D genes are given only for firm matches. Expanded clones are given a class, and other clones once, few, many or no size at all.

-,TRBV5-1,TRBJ2-3,-,CASSLRGDTQYF,TGCGCCAGCAGCTTGAGGGGGGATACGCAGTATTTT
-,TRBV7-9,TRBJ1-2,-,CASSPRTANFYGYTF,TGTGCCAGCAGCCCCAGGACAGCAAACTTCTATGGCTACACCTTC
-,TRBV7-2,TRBJ1-5,TRBD1,CASSLDGGGGQPQHF,TGTGCCAGCAGCTTAGATGGAGGGGGCGGGCAGCCCCAGCATTTT
-,TRBV19,TRBJ2-2,TRBD2,CASTETSGRAAGELFF,TGTGCCAGTACCGAGACTAGCGGGAGGGCGGCCGGGGAGCTGTTTTTT
-,TRBV5-1,TRBJ1-6,-,CASSLEGWGTDSPLHF,TGCGCCAGCAGCTTGGAGGGGTGGGGGACTGATTCACCCCTCCACTTT
once,TRBV4-2,TRBJ1-1,-,CASSQVKGEGEAFF,TGTGCCAGCAGCCAAGTTAAGGGGGAGGGTGAAGCTTTCTTT
-,TRBV4-2,TRBJ1-1,-,CASSLSPSGMNTEAFF,TGTGCCAGCAGCCTATCACCCTCAGGAATGAACACTGAAGCTTTCTTT
-,TRBV28,TRBJ1-1,-,CASSFPEGGMNTEAFF,TGTGCCAGCAGTTTCCCCGAAGGAGGAATGAACACTGAAGCTTTCTTT
few,TRBV4-1,TRBJ2-7,-,CASSQDAAGYEQYF,TGCGCCAGCAGCCAAGATGCGGCGGGCTACGAGCAGTACTTC
-,TRBV11-1,TRBJ2-1,-,CASSLVSGYNEQFF,TGTGCCAGCAGCTTAGTGTCCGGGTACAATGAGCAGTTCTTC